The present TCR beta chain was sequenced within a study of cytomegalovirus exposure and HLA in healthy donors. This CDR3 contains 16 residues. The ends lost 1 base at V and 10 bases at J; junction bases unmatched: 7. Looked up from germline, CDR1 is SGHVS and CDR2 is FNYEAQ. This clone was recorded once. PCR was performed using 60 Vbeta and 13 Jbeta primers. This table comes from immunoSEQ multiplex PCR, and its TCRdb copy is limited to in-frame clones, with some not included. The data hold 150,000 to 200,000 clones, with roughly 76% observed a single time. Sample: PBMCs. The chain combines TRBV7-6 with TRBJ2-1, with 13 bases that match TRBD2. This TCR was recovered from a woman younger than 30 in good health and CMV-seropositive. This chain's CDR3 is CASSLGTSGGAREQFF. The CDR3 bases are TGTGCCAGCAGCTTAGGAACTAGCGGGGGGGCCCGAGAGCAGTTCTTC.